The clone carrying this T cell receptor beta chain appeared once. Per the germline V gene, CDR1 is ENHRY and CDR2 is SYGVKD. This CDR3 is built from 15 residues. V was clipped by 3 bases and J by 1 base, with 13 bases between them. For blood RNA, unsorted whole blood served as the source, and germline DNA was extracted too. Enrolled patients were chronically infected with HBV and treatment-naive. Preoperatively, peripheral blood was drawn, approximately 4.4 milliliters in total. This specimen belongs to a study of tumor-infiltrating lymphocytes in primary liver carcinoma. The template, approximately 500 ng total RNA, yielded TCR beta cDNA made with a constant-region primer. Three-round nested multiplex PCR performed with slightly modified ARM-PCR produced the TCR beta libraries. Forward primers for TRBV1-TRBV30 and a C-beta reverse primer served the first two PCR rounds, at around 9 cycles each. Using its own MiXCR run on the multiplex PCR reads, TCRdb lists one record per CDR3 protein. The sample carries more than 150,000 distinct CDR3 sequences, around 60% recorded once.

J is TRBJ2-7 and V is TRBV10-3; a weak D match, TRBD1 (6 bases). The receptor was isolated from a man aged 35 to 55 with primary liver carcinoma and hepatitis B virus infection. Sequencing was carried out using peripheral blood. DNA of the CDR3: TGTGCCATCAGTGATAAGCCAGGGGAGTCCTACGAGCAGTACTTC. Residues: CAISDKPGESYEQYF.